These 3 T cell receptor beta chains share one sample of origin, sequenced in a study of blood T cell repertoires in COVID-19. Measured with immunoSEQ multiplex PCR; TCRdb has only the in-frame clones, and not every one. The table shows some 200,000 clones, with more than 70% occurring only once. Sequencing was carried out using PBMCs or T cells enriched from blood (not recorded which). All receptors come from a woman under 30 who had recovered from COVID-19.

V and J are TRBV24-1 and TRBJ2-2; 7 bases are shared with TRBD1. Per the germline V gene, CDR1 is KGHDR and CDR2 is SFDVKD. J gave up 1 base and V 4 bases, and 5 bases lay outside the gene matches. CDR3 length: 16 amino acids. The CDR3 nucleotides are TGTGCCACCAGTGACCCGACAGGGATGAACACCGGGGAGCTGTTTTTT. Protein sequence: CATSDPTGMNTGELFF.

CDR3 residues: CASSLGGTGIDEQYF. CDR3 nucleotides: TGTGCCAGCAGCTTAGGCGGGACAGGAATTGACGAGCAGTACTTC. The chain combines TRBV7-9 with TRBJ2-7; 8 nucleotides agree with TRBD1. Germline loops: CDR1 SEHNR, CDR2 FQNEAQ (reference sequence). V gave up 1 base and J gave up 5 bases; unmatched junction bases: 7. The CDR3 covers 15 residues.

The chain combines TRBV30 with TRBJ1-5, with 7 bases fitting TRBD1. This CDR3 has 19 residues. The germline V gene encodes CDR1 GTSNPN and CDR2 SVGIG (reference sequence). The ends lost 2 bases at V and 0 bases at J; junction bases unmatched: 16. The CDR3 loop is CAWSIRGTAQTYSNQPQHF. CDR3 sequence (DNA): TGTGCCTGGAGTATTCGCGGGACAGCGCAAACTTATAGCAATCAGCCCCAGCATTTT.